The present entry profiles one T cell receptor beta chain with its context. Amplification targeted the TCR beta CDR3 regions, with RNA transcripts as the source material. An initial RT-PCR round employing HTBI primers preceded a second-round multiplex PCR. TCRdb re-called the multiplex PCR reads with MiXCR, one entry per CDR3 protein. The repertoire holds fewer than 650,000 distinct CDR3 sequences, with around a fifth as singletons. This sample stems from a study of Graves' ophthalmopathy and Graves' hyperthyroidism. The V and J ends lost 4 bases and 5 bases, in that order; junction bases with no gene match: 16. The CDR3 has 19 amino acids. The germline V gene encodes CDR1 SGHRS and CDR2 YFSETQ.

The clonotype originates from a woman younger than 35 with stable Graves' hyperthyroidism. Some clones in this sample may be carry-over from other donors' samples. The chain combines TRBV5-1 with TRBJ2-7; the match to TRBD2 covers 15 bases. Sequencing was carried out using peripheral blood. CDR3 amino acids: CASSPRRTSGRAKVNEQYF. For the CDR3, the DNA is TGCGCCAGCAGCCCCCGGAGGACTAGCGGGAGGGCGAAAGTAAACGAGCAGTACTTC. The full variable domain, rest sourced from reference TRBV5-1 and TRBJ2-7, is KAGVTQTPRYLIKTRGQQVTLSCSPISGHRSVSWYQQTPGQGLQFLFEYFSETQRNKGNFPGRFSGRQFSNSRSEMNVSTLELGDSALYLCASSPRRTSGRAKVNEQYFGPGTRLTVT.